The table lists the clone carrying this T cell receptor (beta chain) with many counts. For TCR beta, libraries came from iRepertoire HTBI primers and Arm-PCR of CDR3 regions. TCRdb re-derived calls from the multiplex PCR reads in MiXCR, one entry per CDR3 protein. The sample has approximately 470,000 distinct CDR3 sequences; around 20% are singletons. Noted time point: persistent/refractory GD, antithyroid drugs over 5 years with positive TRAb. The TCR library was made from RNA extracted from PBMCs. CDR3 length: 14 residues. Germline V gene lookup returns CDR1 MNHNS and CDR2 SASEGT. V was trimmed by 8 bases and J by 3 bases, leaving 16 bases between them. This sample was taken from a study of regulatory T cells in long-lasting Graves disease.

The material sequenced was peripheral blood mononuclear cells (PBMCs), taken when the disease was refractory, from a patient treated with antithyroid drugs. The sequence was collected from a female donor with Graves disease. The rearrangement links TRBV6-1 to TRBJ2-5; D is ambiguous. CDR3 in amino acids: CASAKIAIEETQYF. The CDR3 nucleotides read TGTGCCAGCGCCAAAATTGCGATAGAAGAGACCCAGTACTTC.